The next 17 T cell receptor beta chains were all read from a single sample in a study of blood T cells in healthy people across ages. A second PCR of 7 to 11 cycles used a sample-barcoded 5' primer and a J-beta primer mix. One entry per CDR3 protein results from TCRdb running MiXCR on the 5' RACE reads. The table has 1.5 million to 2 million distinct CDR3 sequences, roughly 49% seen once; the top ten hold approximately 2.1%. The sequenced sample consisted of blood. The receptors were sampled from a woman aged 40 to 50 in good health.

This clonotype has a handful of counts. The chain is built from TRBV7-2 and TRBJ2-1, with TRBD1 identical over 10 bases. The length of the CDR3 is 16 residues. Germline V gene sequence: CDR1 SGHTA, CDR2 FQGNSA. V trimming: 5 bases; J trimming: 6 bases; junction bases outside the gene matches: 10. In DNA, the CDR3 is TGTGCCAGCAGCGGGCGGGGACAGGGGACCTCCAATGAGCAGTTCTTC. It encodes CASSGRGQGTSNEQFF.

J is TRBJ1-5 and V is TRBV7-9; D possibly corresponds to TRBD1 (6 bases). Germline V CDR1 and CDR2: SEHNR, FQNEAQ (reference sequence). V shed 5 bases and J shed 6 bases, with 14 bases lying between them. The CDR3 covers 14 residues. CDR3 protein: CASSVDRRGQPQHF. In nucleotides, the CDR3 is TGTGCCAGCAGCGTCGACAGGAGGGGTCAGCCCCAGCATTTT. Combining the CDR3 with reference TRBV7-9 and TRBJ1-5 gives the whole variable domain DTGVSQNPRHKITKRGQNVTFRCDPISEHNRLYWYRQTLGQGPEFLTYFQNEAQLEKSRLLSDRFSAERPKGSFSTLEIQRTEQGDSAMYLCASSVDRRGQPQHFGDGTRLSIL.

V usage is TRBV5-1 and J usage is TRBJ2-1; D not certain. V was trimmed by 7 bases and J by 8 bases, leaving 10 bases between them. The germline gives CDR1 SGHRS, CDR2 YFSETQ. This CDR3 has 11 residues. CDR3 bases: TGCGCCAGCCAGCTGGGGTATGAGCAGTTCTTC. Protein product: CASQLGYEQFF.

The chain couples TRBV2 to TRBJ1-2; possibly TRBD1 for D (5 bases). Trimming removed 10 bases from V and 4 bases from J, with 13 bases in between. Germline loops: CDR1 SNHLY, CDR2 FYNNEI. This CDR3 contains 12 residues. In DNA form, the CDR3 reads TGTGCCACCACCGACAGCCCCTATGGCTACACCTTC. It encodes CATTDSPYGYTF.

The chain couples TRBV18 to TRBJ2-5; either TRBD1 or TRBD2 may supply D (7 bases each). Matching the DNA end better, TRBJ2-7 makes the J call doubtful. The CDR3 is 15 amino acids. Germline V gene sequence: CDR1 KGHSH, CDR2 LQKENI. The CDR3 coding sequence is TGTGCCAGCTCACCACGGGAGGGGGCGCAATACGAGCAGTACTTC. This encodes CASSPREGAQYEQYF.

In nucleotides, the CDR3 is TGTGCCAGCAGTTACACCACGACTAGCGGGGGATCCTACGAGCAGTACTTC. This codes for CASSYTTTSGGSYEQYF. The chain joins TRBV6-6 to TRBJ2-7, with TRBD2 matching 12 bases. CDR1 and CDR2 from the germline V gene are MNHNY and SVGAGI (reference sequence). J gave up 1 base and V 2 bases, and 6 bases lay outside the gene matches. The CDR3 consists of 17 residues.

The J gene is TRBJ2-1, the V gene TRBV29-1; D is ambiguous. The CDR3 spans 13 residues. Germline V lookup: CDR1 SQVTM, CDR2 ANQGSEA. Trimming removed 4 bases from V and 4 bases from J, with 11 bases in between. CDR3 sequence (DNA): TGCAGCGTTGGTCCCCCCGATTACAATGAGCAGTTCTTC. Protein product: CSVGPPDYNEQFF.

In DNA, the CDR3 is TGTGCCATCAGTTGGACTAGCGGGGGGGCAATTCGCACAGATACGCAGTATTTT. This gives the protein CAISWTSGGAIRTDTQYF. V and J are TRBV10-3 and TRBJ2-3; 15 bases are a match to TRBD2. In germline, CDR1 is ENHRY, CDR2 SYGVKD. The CDR3 spans 18 residues. Trimming cost V 5 bases and J 1 base; bases outside gene matches: 7.

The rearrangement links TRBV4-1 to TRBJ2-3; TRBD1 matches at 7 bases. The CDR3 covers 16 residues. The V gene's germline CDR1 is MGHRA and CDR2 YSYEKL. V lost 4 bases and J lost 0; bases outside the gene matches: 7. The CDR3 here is CASSPGQQISTDTQYF. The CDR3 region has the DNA TGCGCCAGCAGCCCGGGACAGCAAATTAGCACAGATACGCAGTATTTT.

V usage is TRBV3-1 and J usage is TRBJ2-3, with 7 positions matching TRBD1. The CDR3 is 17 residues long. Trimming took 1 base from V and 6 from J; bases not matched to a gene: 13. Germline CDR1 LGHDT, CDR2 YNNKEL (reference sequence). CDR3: CASSQVLGDRAPDTQYF. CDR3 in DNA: TGTGCCAGCAGCCAAGTACTGGGCGACAGGGCCCCCGATACGCAGTATTTT.

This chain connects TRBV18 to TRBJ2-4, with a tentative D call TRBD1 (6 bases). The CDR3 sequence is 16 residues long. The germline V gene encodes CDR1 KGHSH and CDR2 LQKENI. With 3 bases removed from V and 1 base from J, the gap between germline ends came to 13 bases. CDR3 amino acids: CASSPGGQWAKNIQYF. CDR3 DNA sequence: TGTGCCAGCTCACCTGGAGGACAGTGGGCCAAAAACATTCAGTACTTC.

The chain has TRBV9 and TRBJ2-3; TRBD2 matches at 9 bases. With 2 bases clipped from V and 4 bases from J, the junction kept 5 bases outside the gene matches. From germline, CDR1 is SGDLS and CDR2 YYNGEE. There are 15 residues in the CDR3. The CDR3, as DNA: TGTGCCAGCAGCGTGGCGGGGGGGTTCGCAGATACGCAGTATTTT. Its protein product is CASSVAGGFADTQYF.

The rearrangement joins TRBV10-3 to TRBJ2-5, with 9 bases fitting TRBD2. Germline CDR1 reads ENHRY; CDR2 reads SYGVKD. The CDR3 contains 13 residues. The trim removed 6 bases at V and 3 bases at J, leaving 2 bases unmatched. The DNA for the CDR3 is TGTGCCATCAGAGCGGGGGGAAAAGAGACCCAGTACTTC. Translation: CAIRAGGKETQYF.

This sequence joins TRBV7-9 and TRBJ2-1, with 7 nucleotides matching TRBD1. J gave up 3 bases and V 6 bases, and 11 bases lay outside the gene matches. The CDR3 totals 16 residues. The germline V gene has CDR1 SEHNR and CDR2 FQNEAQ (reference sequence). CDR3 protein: CASSRGQAVIYNEQFF. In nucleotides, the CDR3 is TGTGCCAGCAGTCGCGGACAGGCTGTAATCTACAATGAGCAGTTCTTC.

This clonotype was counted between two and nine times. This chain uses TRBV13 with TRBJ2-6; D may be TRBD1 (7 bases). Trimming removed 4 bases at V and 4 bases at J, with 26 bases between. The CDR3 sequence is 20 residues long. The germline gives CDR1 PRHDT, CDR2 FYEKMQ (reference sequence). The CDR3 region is CASSWREGGFSPLGANVLTF. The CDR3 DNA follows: TGTGCCAGCAGCTGGAGGGAAGGGGGCTTTAGTCCTCTCGGGGCCAACGTCCTGACTTTC.

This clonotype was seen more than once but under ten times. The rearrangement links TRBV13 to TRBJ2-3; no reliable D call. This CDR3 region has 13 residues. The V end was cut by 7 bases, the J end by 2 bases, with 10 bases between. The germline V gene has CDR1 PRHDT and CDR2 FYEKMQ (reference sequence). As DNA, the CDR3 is TGTGCCAGCAAACGAGAGATCACAGATACGCAGTATTTT. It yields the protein CASKREITDTQYF.

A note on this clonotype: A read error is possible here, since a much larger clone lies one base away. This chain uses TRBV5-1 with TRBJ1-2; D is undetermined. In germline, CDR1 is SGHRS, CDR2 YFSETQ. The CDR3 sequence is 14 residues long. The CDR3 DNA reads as TGCGCCAGCCGCTTGGCTCAAGAGGTCTATGGCTACACCTTC. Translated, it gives CASRLAQEVYGYTF.